The sample holds a few counts of the clone carrying this T cell receptor (beta chain). This entry comes from a study of blood T cells in healthy people across ages. A J-beta primer mix and a sample-barcoded 5' primer were used in a second PCR of about 7 to 12 cycles. TCRdb re-derived calls from the 5' RACE reads in MiXCR, one entry per CDR3 protein. The sample contains 1.5 million to 2 million distinct CDR3 sequences, about 32% of which appear only once. Losses at the gene ends were 3 bases for V and 4 bases for J; bases not matched to a gene: 6. The germline CDR1 and CDR2 sequences are MGHRA and YSYEKL. The CDR3 contains 16 residues.

This sequence was found in a woman in her thirties in good health. Source material: blood. The rearrangement uses TRBV4-1 and TRBJ2-3, with 11 bases that match TRBD2. CDR3 sequence reads: CASSQLAGGTADTQYF. CDR3 coding DNA: TGCGCCAGCAGCCAGCTAGCGGGGGGCACCGCAGATACGCAGTATTTT.